This record looks at one T cell receptor (beta chain) sequence and its context. This sample was taken from a study of blood T cells in healthy people across ages. Trimming pared 5 bases from V and 8 bases from J, leaving 9 bases between. The length of the CDR3 is 11 residues. The V gene's germline CDR1 is ENHRY and CDR2 SYGVKD. The sample, about 10 milliliters of peripheral blood, was drawn from each donor. Per-sample yields of isolated PBMCs were at least 6 million. The authors extracted at least 5 micrograms of total RNA per sample. The use of a sample-barcoded 5' primer and a J-beta primer mix characterized a second PCR of about 6 to 12 cycles. TCRdb re-analysed the 5' RACE reads in MiXCR, keeping a single row per CDR3 protein. This table holds fewer than 2,000,000 distinct CDR3 sequences, around 35% found once.

Sequenced sample: blood. This rearrangement joins TRBV10-3 to TRBJ1-1; D gene unclear. The receptor's source is a woman aged 25 to 39 in good health. CDR3 residues: CAISQREEAFF. The CDR3 nucleotides read TGTGCCATCAGTCAAAGGGAAGAAGCTTTCTTT.